This is a list of T cell receptor beta chains from one sample in a study of long-term antiretroviral therapy in people with HIV. Produced via immunoSEQ multiplex PCR; TCRdb's table is partial and in-frame only. The table lists around 20,000 clones, 85% to 90% of them singletons. The material sequenced was unsorted PBMCs, taken 4.2 years after starting antiretroviral therapy. These receptors were taken from a man aged 50 or older with HIV. Each CDR3 is given with its conserved first and last residue. A D gene is named only where the DNA matches it firmly. The size field is filled for only some rows; it gives once, few, many or a size class.

abundance,j_gene,d_gene,v_gene,CDR3nt,CDR3aa
once,TRBJ1-1,TRBD1,TRBV14,TGTGCCAGCAGGGGACAGGCGGGGACTGAAGCTTTCTTT,CASRGQAGTEAFF
once,TRBJ2-2,NA,TRBV19,TGTGCCAGTAAACAGGAGTTCGGAACCGGGGAGCTGTTTTTT,CASKQEFGTGELFF
NA,TRBJ1-1,NA,TRBV4-3,TGCGCCAGCAGCCAGACGCGTTCGAACACTGAAGCTTTCTTT,CASSQTRSNTEAFF
NA,TRBJ2-3,TRBD2,TRBV7-8,TGTGCCAGCAGCTCCGCGGGGGGCCGCACAGATACGCAGTATTTT,CASSSAGGRTDTQYF
NA,TRBJ2-3,NA,TRBV2,TGTGCCAGCAGCCGACTAGTGGGCACAGATACGCAGTATTTT,CASSRLVGTDTQYF
NA,TRBJ2-7,TRBD1,TRBV11-2,TGTGCCAGCAGCTCCAGTTTAGGGACAGGGAGCTCCTACGAGCAGTACTTC,CASSSSLGTGSSYEQYF
NA,TRBJ1-1,NA,TRBV5-1,TGCGCCAGCAGCTTGGGCGTCCAGGCGAACACTGAAGCTTTCTTT,CASSLGVQANTEAFF
NA,TRBJ2-1,NA,TRBV10-1,TGCGCCAGCAGTGGGGGCAGTGGTCTACAAAATGAGCAGTTCTTC,CASSGGSGLQNEQFF
NA,TRBJ1-5,NA,TRBV4-3,TGCGCCAGCAGCCAAGATGGGCACCCCGGCAATCAGCCCCAGCATTTT,CASSQDGHPGNQPQHF
NA,TRBJ2-7,NA,TRBV27,TGTGCCACCTCGACCCTCGGAGGGATCTACGAGCAGTACTTC,CATSTLGGIYEQYF
NA,TRBJ1-1,NA,TRBV14,TGTGCCAGCAGCCATCTACGTACTGAAGCTTTCTTT,CASSHLRTEAFF
NA,TRBJ1-6,NA,TRBV25-1,TGTGCCAGCAGCCCCGGGGGGGGGAGATCACCCCTCCACTTT,CASSPGGGRSPLHF
NA,TRBJ2-2,NA,TRBV4-3,TGCGCCAGCAGCCAAGATCCCTTACAAGGTCTGAGCACCGGGGAGCTGTTTTTT,CASSQDPLQGLSTGELFF
NA,TRBJ2-7,TRBD2,TRBV7-2,TGTGCCAGCAGCTTGGGGACTAGCGGGGTCTTGACGGGGGAGCAGTACTTC,CASSLGTSGVLTGEQYF
once,TRBJ2-7,NA,TRBV18,TGTGCCAGCTCACCACAGGGGAGGGGGTCCTACGAGCAGTACTTC,CASSPQGRGSYEQYF
NA,TRBJ2-2,TRBD1,TRBV27,TGTGCCAGCACCCGAGGGGGCCCGAACACCGGGGAGCTGTTTTTT,CASTRGGPNTGELFF
NA,TRBJ2-3,NA,TRBV29-1,TGCAGCGTTGACACAGGGGAGGGAAGCACAGATACGCAGTATTTT,CSVDTGEGSTDTQYF
NA,TRBJ2-7,NA,TRBV4-2,TGTGCCAGCAGCCAAGAGTCCTCTTTTTTGTATTTGCAGTACTTC,CASSQESSFLYLQYF
NA,TRBJ2-7,NA,TRBV27,TGTGCCAGCAGTTTTGCGGGACAAGCCTACGAGCAGTACTTC,CASSFAGQAYEQYF
NA,TRBJ1-2,NA,TRBV20-1,TGCAGTGCACAAGCCGGGGTTGGCTACACCTTC,CSAQAGVGYTF